This T cell receptor (beta chain) stems from a study of breast tumors, draining lymph nodes, adjacent tissues. V was pared by 5 bases and J by 3 bases, with 14 bases between. The CDR3 totals 14 residues. CDR1 and CDR2 from the germline V gene are KGHSH and LQKENI. TCRdb fed the multiplex PCR reads into MiXCR, producing one record per CDR3 protein. The table lists 200,000 to 250,000 distinct CDR3 sequences, nearly 35% of them singletons. This clonotype was counted many times. Its antigen remains unidentified. Broader study findings: Data only fit, rather than demonstrated, lymph node origin of most tumor T cells. The data were judged consistent with most tumor T cells coming from lymph node and expanding in tumor. Luminal-like breast cancer showed significantly greater tumor-nontumor repertoire similarity than basal-like breast cancer did. Tumor TCR diversity was below lymph nodes but above nontumor tissue.

Axillary draining lymph nodes of breast cancer patients supplied the node samples. The TCR originated in a female donor with breast cancer. Some clones in this sample may be carry-over from other donors' samples. Source material: axillary lymph node tissue. V and J are TRBV18 and TRBJ2-7, with D perhaps matching TRBD1 (6 bases). The CDR3 coding sequence is TGTGCCAGCTCATTGGACAGCCGGAACTACGAGCAGTACTTC. This sequence encodes CASSLDSRNYEQYF.